Shown below are 29 T cell receptor beta chains from a single sample sequenced in a study of CD8 T cells in Susac syndrome. Reverse transcription used roughly 0.45 to 1 ug RNA and random hexamers. Via MiXCR, TCRdb re-called the immunoSEQ multiplex PCR reads, giving one row per CDR3 protein. The sample has about 300,000 distinct CDR3 sequences; around 89% are singletons. Sequencing was carried out using CD8+ T cells from PBMCs. The receptor source for this set is a human donor with multiple sclerosis.

The genes are TRBV28 and TRBJ1-5; 8 bases agree with TRBD1. The V gene end was trimmed by 2 bases and the J gene end by 6 bases; junction bases not matched to a gene: 9. Germline V gene lookup returns CDR1 MDHEN and CDR2 SYDVKM. The CDR3 totals 16 residues. CDR3 in amino acids: CASSLVHWDRPQPQHF. CDR3 nucleotides: TGTGCCAGCAGTTTAGTGCATTGGGACAGGCCTCAGCCCCAGCATTTT. The full variable domain, in which reference TRBV28 and TRBJ1-5 provide the parts outside the CDR3, is DVKVTQSSRYLVKRTGEKVFLECVQDMDHENMFWYRQDPGLGLRLIYFSYDVKMKEKGDIPEGYSVSREKKERFSLILESASTNQTSMYLCASSLVHWDRPQPQHFGDGTRLSIL.

This sequence joins TRBV28 and TRBJ1-4, with TRBD1 matching over 7 bases. Germline V gene lookup returns CDR1 MDHEN and CDR2 SYDVKM. The trim removed 5 bases at V and 0 bases at J, leaving 6 bases unmatched. This CDR3 contains 16 residues. The CDR3, as DNA: TGTGCCAGCAGTCTAGGACAGGCCACAACTAATGAAAAACTGTTTTTT. As protein: CASSLGQATTNEKLFF. Drawing the rest from reference TRBV28 and TRBJ1-4, the complete variable domain is DVKVTQSSRYLVKRTGEKVFLECVQDMDHENMFWYRQDPGLGLRLIYFSYDVKMKEKGDIPEGYSVSREKKERFSLILESASTNQTSMYLCASSLGQATTNEKLFFGSGTQLSVL.

The J gene is TRBJ2-1, the V gene TRBV7-9, with 14 bases identical to TRBD2. Germline V gene sequence: CDR1 SEHNR, CDR2 FQNEAQ (reference sequence). With 3 bases clipped from V and 10 bases from J, the junction kept 5 bases outside the gene matches. The CDR3 spans 15 residues. The CDR3, as DNA: TGTGCCAGCAGCTTTTGGGGACTAGCGGGAGAAGAGCAGTTCTTC. This encodes CASSFWGLAGEEQFF.

The CDR3 DNA reads TGTGCCAGCAGTTCACAGGGTGGCGGGTATGGCTACACCTTC. Translating gives CASSSQGGGYGYTF. The chain is built from TRBV12-3 or TRBV12-4 and TRBJ1-2; D perhaps matches TRBD1 (6 bases). Trimming cost V 4 bases and J 5 bases, with 14 bases left between them. This CDR3 comprises 14 residues.

The chain links TRBV12-3 or TRBV12-4 to TRBJ2-6, with D perhaps TRBD2 (6 bases). This CDR3 region has 14 residues. Trimming removed 9 bases from V and 4 bases from J, with 13 bases in between. The CDR3, as DNA: TGTGCCAGTCTAACAAGCGGGGGGGCCAACGTCCTGACTTTC. It specifies CASLTSGGANVLTF.

This clonotype was counted a single time. V gene TRBV18 combines with J gene TRBJ2-5; D is unresolved. The germline V gene encodes CDR1 KGHSH and CDR2 LQKENI. CDR3 length: 14 amino acids. Trimming took off 3 bases at V and 2 bases at J, with 10 bases between the two ends. CDR3 sequence (DNA): TGTGCCAGCTCACCGGACGTCCCGCAAGAGACCCAGTACTTC. Translated, it gives CASSPDVPQETQYF.

This sequence joins TRBV20-1 and TRBJ2-5, with D unresolved. This CDR3 spans 13 amino acids. V dropped 0 bases and J dropped 1 base, with 6 bases sitting between them. Germline V lookup: CDR1 DFQATT, CDR2 SNEGSKA (reference sequence). In DNA, the CDR3 is TGCAGTGCTAGAGAGGTGGGCCAAGAGACCCAGTACTTC. This sequence encodes CSAREVGQETQYF.

The chain joins TRBV30 to TRBJ2-7, with D perhaps matching TRBD1 (5 bases). V was shortened by 2 bases and J by 6 bases, with 11 bases between the two germline ends. The germline V gene encodes CDR1 GTSNPN and CDR2 SVGIG (reference sequence). CDR3 length: 12 amino acids. The CDR3 region is CAWSFLQGEQYF. The CDR3 DNA reads as TGTGCCTGGAGTTTTTTGCAGGGCGAGCAGTACTTC.

This clonotype was seen only a few times. V and J are TRBV4-3 and TRBJ1-2; TRBD1 agrees at 9 bases. Germline assignment: CDR1 LGHNA and CDR2 YSLEER. The CDR3 spans 14 residues. After removal of 5 bases from V and 1 base from J, the junction contained 2 bases not matched to a gene. The CDR3 region is CASSTDRGNYGYTF. For the CDR3, the DNA is TGCGCCAGCAGCACGGACAGGGGTAACTATGGCTACACCTTC.

The V gene is TRBV25-1, the J gene TRBJ2-3; 9 bases are shared with TRBD1. Germline loops: CDR1 MGHDK, CDR2 SYGVNS. The ends lost 3 bases at V and 6 bases at J; junction bases unmatched: 4. CDR3 length: 14 residues. As DNA, the CDR3 is TGTGCCAGCAGTGATCGTACAGGGGGCGATACGCAGTATTTT. Translating gives CASSDRTGGDTQYF.

The chain is built from TRBV11-2 and TRBJ2-1; 7 nucleotides align to TRBD2. V dropped 0 bases and J dropped 0; count of bases not matched to a gene: 2. The CDR3 consists of 16 residues. Germline V gives CDR1 SGHAT, CDR2 FQNNGV. CDR3 DNA sequence: TGTGCCAGCAGCTTAGAGGCTAGCGGCTCCTACAATGAGCAGTTCTTC. This gives the protein CASSLEASGSYNEQFF.

This chain's CDR3 is CASSLYPRRGGEYNEQFF. Written as DNA, the CDR3 is TGTGCCAGCAGTTTATACCCCCGTAGGGGGGGAGAATACAATGAGCAGTTCTTC. The V call is TRBV27, the J call TRBJ2-1; possibly TRBD2 for D (7 bases). From germline, CDR1 is MNHEY and CDR2 SMNVEV (reference sequence). The CDR3 is 18 residues long. Between the trimmed V and J ends, which lost 1 base and 4 bases, there was a span of 20 bases.

This chain uses TRBV2 with TRBJ2-1, with 7 nucleotides matching TRBD1. Germline V CDR1 and CDR2: SNHLY, FYNNEI. The CDR3 spans 12 residues. The V and J ends lost 11 bases and 5 bases, in that order; junction bases with no gene match: 6. CDR3 DNA: TGTGCCGCCTACAGGGGAAACAATGAGCAGTTCTTC. Translating gives CAAYRGNNEQFF.

This sequence joins TRBV20-1 and TRBJ2-7, with 9 bases matching TRBD1. Germline loops: CDR1 DFQATT, CDR2 SNEGSKA (reference sequence). J lost 3 bases, V lost 4 bases, and 7 bases had no gene match. This CDR3 spans 14 amino acids. CDR3 sequence reads: CSAIESGQGYEQYF. The CDR3 nucleotides read TGCAGTGCTATTGAGTCGGGACAGGGCTACGAGCAGTACTTC.

Here the CDR3 reads CASVGAASYEQYF. For the CDR3, the DNA is TGTGCCAGCGTTGGGGCAGCATCCTACGAGCAGTACTTC. The genes are TRBV28 and TRBJ2-7; TRBD1 is a possible D gene (5 bases). Deletions cut 8 bases from V and 1 base from J, with 12 bases between. There are 13 residues in the CDR3. Germline-derived CDR1 and CDR2 are MDHEN and SYDVKM.

The gene calls are TRBV29-1 and TRBJ2-7; D gene unclear. This CDR3 contains 15 residues. Per the germline V gene, CDR1 is SQVTM and CDR2 is ANQGSEA. Trimming removed 0 bases at V and 0 bases at J, with 12 bases between. Here the CDR3 DNA reads TGCAGCGTTGAAGATTGGGCGGAAACCTCCTACGAGCAGTACTTC. This codes for CSVEDWAETSYEQYF.

The CDR3 bases are TGCAGCGTTGAGGGCAGGTCGAACTACAATGAGCAGTTCTTC. It codes for CSVEGRSNYNEQFF. The V gene is TRBV29-1, the J gene TRBJ2-1; D unresolved. In germline, CDR1 is SQVTM, CDR2 ANQGSEA. Trimming stripped 3 bases from V and 3 bases from J, with 12 bases between. The CDR3 totals 14 residues.

The V gene is TRBV7-2, the J gene TRBJ1-6; D is unclear. Trimming took off 1 base at V and 6 bases at J, with 16 bases between the two ends. Germline CDR1 SGHTA, CDR2 FQGNSA. There are 17 residues in the CDR3. Here the CDR3 reads CASSLDPRHGFNSPLHF. Written as DNA, the CDR3 is TGTGCCAGCAGCTTAGACCCCCGACATGGGTTTAATTCACCCCTCCACTTT.

The rearrangement joins TRBV4-2 to TRBJ2-7; D is uncertain. The CDR3 spans 14 residues. Germline V gene lookup returns CDR1 LGHNA and CDR2 YNFKEQ. V was clipped by 4 bases and J by 1 base, with 11 bases between them. CDR3 coding DNA: TGTGCCAGCAGCCCAGAAGGAGAGTCCTACGAGCAGTACTTC. Translation: CASSPEGESYEQYF.

This chain links TRBV15 with TRBJ2-5, with unresolved D. The germline CDR1 and CDR2 sequences are LNHNV and YYDKDF (reference sequence). This CDR3 is 15 amino acids long. The V end lost 0 bases, the J end lost 1 base, and 9 bases lay between the germline ends. This chain's CDR3 is CATSRDRAAQETQYF. For the CDR3, the DNA is TGTGCCACCAGCAGAGATCGGGCAGCCCAAGAGACCCAGTACTTC.

The rearrangement uses TRBV9 and TRBJ1-2, with D tentatively TRBD1 (6 bases). Germline V CDR1 and CDR2: SGDLS, YYNGEE. The CDR3 is 18 residues long. Trimming shortened V by 3 bases and J by 4 bases, and 25 bases separated the two germline ends. The CDR3 is CASSGPSTGTPAPYGYTF. CDR3 DNA sequence: TGTGCCAGCAGCGGGCCTTCCACCGGGACACCTGCCCCCTATGGCTACACCTTC.

This rearrangement joins TRBV7-9 to TRBJ2-3; D uncertain. CDR1 and CDR2 from the germline V gene are SEHNR and FQNEAQ (reference sequence). The CDR3 is made up of 14 amino acids. Trimming took off 6 bases at V and 2 bases at J, with 12 bases between the two ends. The CDR3, as DNA: TGTGCCAGCAGTATGGAGCCTTCCACAGATACGCAGTATTTT. Residues: CASSMEPSTDTQYF. The full variable domain, its missing parts supplied by reference TRBV7-9 and TRBJ2-3, is DTGVSQNPRHKITKRGQNVTFRCDPISEHNRLYWYRQTLGQGPEFLTYFQNEAQLEKSRLLSDRFSAERPKGSFSTLEIQRTEQGDSAMYLCASSMEPSTDTQYFGPGTRLTVL.

The chain couples TRBV11-2 to TRBJ2-7; D not certain. This CDR3 region has 11 residues. The V end lost 4 bases, the J end lost 7 bases, and 8 bases lay between the germline ends. Germline CDR1 SGHAT, CDR2 FQNNGV. The CDR3 protein is CASSSVEEQYF. The CDR3 DNA reads TGTGCCAGCAGCTCAGTAGAGGAGCAGTACTTC.

The chain employs TRBV7-2 and TRBJ2-1; 7 nucleotides line up with TRBD2. Germline-derived CDR1 and CDR2 are SGHTA and FQGNSA. V was clipped by 5 bases and J by 2 bases; unmatched bases: 6. There are 15 residues in the CDR3. CDR3 bases: TGTGCCAGCAGCCCGACTAGCCCGGCCTACAATGAGCAGTTCTTC. Residues: CASSPTSPAYNEQFF.

The chain links TRBV7-9 to TRBJ1-2; unclear D gene. Trimming cost V 5 bases and J 6 bases, with 22 bases left between them. Germline V lookup: CDR1 SEHNR, CDR2 FQNEAQ (reference sequence). The CDR3 consists of 16 residues. The CDR3 reads CASSPPIEGPADGYTF. The DNA for the CDR3 is TGTGCCAGCAGCCCACCCATTGAAGGGCCGGCGGATGGCTACACCTTC.

V and J are TRBV7-2 and TRBJ2-7, with TRBD2 matching over 8 bases. Germline CDR1 SGHTA, CDR2 FQGNSA. The CDR3 is 14 amino acids. The junction had 8 bases not matched to a gene; V was cut back by 7 bases and J by 3 bases. The DNA of the CDR3 is TGTGCCAGCAACCCCGGGGGGGGGTACTACGAGCAGTACTTC. The encoded protein is CASNPGGGYYEQYF.

This clonotype has a single count. The V and J genes are TRBV7-9 and TRBJ2-1, with a tentative D call TRBD1 (5 bases). Germline V gene sequence: CDR1 SEHNR, CDR2 FQNEAQ (reference sequence). V was trimmed by 4 bases and J by 12 bases, leaving 16 bases between them. The CDR3 is 13 amino acids. CDR3 coding DNA: TGTGCCAGCAGCTCGGGCCTTCCCCAGGGGCAGTTCTTC. It yields the protein CASSSGLPQGQFF.

The chain is built from TRBV29-1 and TRBJ1-2, with a weak D call TRBD1 (5 bases). V gave up 7 bases and J gave up 1 base, with 16 bases separating them. CDR3 length equals 14 residues. Germline V lookup: CDR1 SQVTM, CDR2 ANQGSEA. The CDR3 protein is CSADRGPNNYGYTF. CDR3 sequence (DNA): TGCAGCGCAGACCGGGGACCGAATAACTATGGCTACACCTTC. The complete variable domain, with remaining parts taken from reference TRBV29-1 and TRBJ1-2, reads SAVISQKPSRDICQRGTSLTIQCQVDSQVTMMFWYRQQPGQSLTLIATANQGSEATYESGFVIDKFPISRPNLTFSTLTVSNMSPEDSSIYLCSADRGPNNYGYTFGSGTRLTVV.

In its sample, this clonotype was seen a few times. This rearrangement joins TRBV7-6 to TRBJ2-7; maybe TRBD2 (7 bases). The CDR3 runs 14 residues. Germline CDR1 is SGHVS and CDR2 is FNYEAQ. V shed 1 base and J shed 6 bases, with 13 bases lying between them. The CDR3 DNA reads TGTGCCAGCAGCTTAGGGACGGGGGGCTCCGAGCAGTACTTC. As protein: CASSLGTGGSEQYF.